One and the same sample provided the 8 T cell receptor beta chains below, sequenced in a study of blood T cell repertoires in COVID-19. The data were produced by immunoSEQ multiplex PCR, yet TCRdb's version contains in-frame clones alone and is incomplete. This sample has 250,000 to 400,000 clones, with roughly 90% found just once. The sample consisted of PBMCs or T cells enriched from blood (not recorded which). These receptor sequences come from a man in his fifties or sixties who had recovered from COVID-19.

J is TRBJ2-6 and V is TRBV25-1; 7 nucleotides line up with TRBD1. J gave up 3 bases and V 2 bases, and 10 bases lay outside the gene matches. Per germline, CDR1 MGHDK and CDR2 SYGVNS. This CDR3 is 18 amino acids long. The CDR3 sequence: CASSEGTVLVGGANVLTF. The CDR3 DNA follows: TGTGCCAGCAGTGAAGGGACAGTTCTTGTAGGTGGGGCCAACGTCCTGACTTTC.

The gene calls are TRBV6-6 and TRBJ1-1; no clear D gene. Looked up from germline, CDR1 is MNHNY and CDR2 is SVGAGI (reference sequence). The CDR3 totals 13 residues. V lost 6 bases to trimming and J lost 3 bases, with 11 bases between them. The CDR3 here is CASSLIRDTEAFF. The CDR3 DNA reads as TGTGCCAGCAGCCTCATCCGGGACACTGAAGCTTTCTTT.

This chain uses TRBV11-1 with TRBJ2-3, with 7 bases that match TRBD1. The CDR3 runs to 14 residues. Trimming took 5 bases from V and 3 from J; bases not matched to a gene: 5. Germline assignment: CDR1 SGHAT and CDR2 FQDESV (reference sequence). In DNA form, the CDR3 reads TGTGCCAGCAGCCCCGGGACAGTAACAGATACGCAGTATTTT. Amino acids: CASSPGTVTDTQYF.

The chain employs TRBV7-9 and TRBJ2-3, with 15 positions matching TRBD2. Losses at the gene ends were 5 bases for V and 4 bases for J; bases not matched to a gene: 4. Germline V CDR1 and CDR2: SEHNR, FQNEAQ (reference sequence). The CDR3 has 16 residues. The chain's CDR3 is CASSLGLAGGPDTQYF. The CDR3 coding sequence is TGTGCCAGCAGCCTAGGACTAGCGGGGGGGCCAGATACGCAGTATTTT.

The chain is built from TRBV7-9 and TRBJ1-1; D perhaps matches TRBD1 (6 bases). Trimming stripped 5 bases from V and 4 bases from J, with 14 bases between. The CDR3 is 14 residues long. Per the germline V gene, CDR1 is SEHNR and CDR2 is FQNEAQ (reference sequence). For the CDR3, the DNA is TGTGCCAGCAGCGAACAGGGTTCGGTCACTGAAGCTTTCTTT. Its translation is CASSEQGSVTEAFF.

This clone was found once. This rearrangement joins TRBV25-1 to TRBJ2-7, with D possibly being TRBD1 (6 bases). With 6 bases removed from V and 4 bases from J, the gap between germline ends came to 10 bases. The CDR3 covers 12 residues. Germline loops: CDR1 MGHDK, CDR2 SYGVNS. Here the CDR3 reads CASSRGQYEQYF. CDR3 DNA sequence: TGTGCCAGCAGCCGTGGACAGTACGAGCAGTACTTC.

This chain's CDR3 is CASSYREQGLYEQYF. In DNA form, the CDR3 reads TGTGCCAGCAGTTATAGGGAGCAGGGGCTCTACGAGCAGTACTTC. The V and J genes are TRBV6-5 and TRBJ2-7; tentative D call: TRBD1 (6 bases). The CDR3 is 15 amino acids. Germline V gene data show CDR1 as MNHEY and CDR2 as SVGAGI. The V gene lost 3 bases and the J gene lost 3 bases, with 15 bases spanning the gap.

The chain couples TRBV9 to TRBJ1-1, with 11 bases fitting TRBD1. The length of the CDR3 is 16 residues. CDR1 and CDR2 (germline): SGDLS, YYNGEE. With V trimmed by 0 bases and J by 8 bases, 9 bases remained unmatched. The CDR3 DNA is TGTGCCAGCAGCGTAGGTCCTTGGGACAGGGGGGCGGAAGCTTTCTTT. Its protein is CASSVGPWDRGAEAFF.